Listed here is a single T cell receptor (beta chain). Its antigen remains unknown. The sample comes from a study of cytomegalovirus exposure and HLA in healthy donors. General observations from the study: 87-base-pair reads could not separate some V segments, including TRBV6-2 and TRBV6-3. At a 0.05 false discovery rate, a later analysis found 18,000 or so TCR beta sequences to be associated with HLA alleles.

There are 19 residues in the CDR3. Germline V gene sequence: CDR1 SGHDT, CDR2 YYEEEE. Use of 60 Vbeta and 13 Jbeta primers characterized the PCR. Assay used: immunoSEQ multiplex PCR; TCRdb lists only in-frame clones, some missing. This repertoire shows 86,000 or so clones, roughly three quarters found once; its top ten account for over 12%. This TCR came from a woman between 40 and 55 years old in good health and CMV-seropositive. The chain couples TRBV5-6 to TRBJ1-3; 13 bases align to TRBD2. Gene TRBJ2-2 matches the end of the DNA better, so the J call may be wrong. Sequencing was done on a sample of PBMCs. The CDR3 DNA reads TGTGCCAGCAGCATGTGGACTAGCGGGAGATTGCCGAACACCGGGGAGCTGTTTTTT. As protein: CASSMWTSGRLPNTGELFF.